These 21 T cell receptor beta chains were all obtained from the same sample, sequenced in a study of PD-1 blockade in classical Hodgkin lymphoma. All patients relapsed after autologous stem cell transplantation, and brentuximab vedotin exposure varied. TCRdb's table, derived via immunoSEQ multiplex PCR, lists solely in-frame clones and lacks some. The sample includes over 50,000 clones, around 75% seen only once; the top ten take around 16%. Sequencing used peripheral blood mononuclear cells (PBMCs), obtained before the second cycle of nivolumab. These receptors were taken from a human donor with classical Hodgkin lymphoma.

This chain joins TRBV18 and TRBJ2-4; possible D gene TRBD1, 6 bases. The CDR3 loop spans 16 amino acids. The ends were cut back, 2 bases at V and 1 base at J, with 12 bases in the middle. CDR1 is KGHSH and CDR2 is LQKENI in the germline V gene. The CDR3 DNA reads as TGTGCCAGCTCACCATTAGGGGGTGAGGCCAAAAACATTCAGTACTTC. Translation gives CASSPLGGEAKNIQYF.

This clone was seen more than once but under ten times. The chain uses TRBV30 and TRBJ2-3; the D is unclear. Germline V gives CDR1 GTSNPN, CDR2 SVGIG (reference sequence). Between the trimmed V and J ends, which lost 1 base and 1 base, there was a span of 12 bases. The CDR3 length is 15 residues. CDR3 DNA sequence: TGTGCCTGGAGTGCCTGGGTGGCCCGCACAGATACGCAGTATTTT. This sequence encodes CAWSAWVARTDTQYF. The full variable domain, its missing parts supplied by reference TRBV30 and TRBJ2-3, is SQTIHQWPATLVQPVGSPLSLECTVEGTSNPNLYWYRQAAGRGLQLLFYSVGIGQISSEVPQNLSASRPQDRQFILSSKKLLLSDSGFYLCAWSAWVARTDTQYFGPGTRLTVL.

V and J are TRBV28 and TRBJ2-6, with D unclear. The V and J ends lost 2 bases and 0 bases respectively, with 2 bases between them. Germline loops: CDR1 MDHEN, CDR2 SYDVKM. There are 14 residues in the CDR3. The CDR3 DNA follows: TGTGCCAGCAGTTTAAGCTCTGGGGCCAACGTCCTGACTTTC. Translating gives CASSLSSGANVLTF.

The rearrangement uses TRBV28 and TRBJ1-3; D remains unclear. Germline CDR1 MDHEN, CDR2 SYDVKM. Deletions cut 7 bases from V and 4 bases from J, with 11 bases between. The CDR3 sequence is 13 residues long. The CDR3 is CASNTRSGNTIYF. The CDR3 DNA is TGTGCCAGCAACACCCGCTCCGGAAACACCATATATTTT.

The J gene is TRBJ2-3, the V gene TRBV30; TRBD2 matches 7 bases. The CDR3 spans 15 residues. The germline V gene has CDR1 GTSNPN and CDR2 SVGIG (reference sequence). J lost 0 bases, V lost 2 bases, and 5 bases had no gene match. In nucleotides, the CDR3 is TGTGCCTGGAGTTCACTAGCGTCTAGCACAGATACGCAGTATTTT. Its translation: CAWSSLASSTDTQYF.

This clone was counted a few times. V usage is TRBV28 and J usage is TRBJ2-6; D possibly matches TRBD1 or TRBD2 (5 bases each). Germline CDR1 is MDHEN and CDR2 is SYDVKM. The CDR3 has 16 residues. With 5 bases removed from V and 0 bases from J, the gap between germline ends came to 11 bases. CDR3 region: CASSLRDLSGANVLTF. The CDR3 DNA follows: TGTGCCAGCAGTCTCCGGGACCTCTCTGGGGCCAACGTCCTGACTTTC.

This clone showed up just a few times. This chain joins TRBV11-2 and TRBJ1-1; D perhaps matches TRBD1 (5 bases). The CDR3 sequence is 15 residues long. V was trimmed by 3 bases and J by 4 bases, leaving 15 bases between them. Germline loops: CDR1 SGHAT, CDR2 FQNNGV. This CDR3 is CASSLAGGQGTEAFF. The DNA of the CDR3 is TGTGCCAGCAGCTTGGCCGGAGGACAAGGCACTGAAGCTTTCTTT.

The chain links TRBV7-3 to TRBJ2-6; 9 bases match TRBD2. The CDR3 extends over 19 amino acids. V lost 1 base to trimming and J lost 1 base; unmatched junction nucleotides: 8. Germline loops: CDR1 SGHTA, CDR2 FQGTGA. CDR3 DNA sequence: TGTGCCAGCAGCTTAAAGTCTAGCGGGATTTCATCTGGGGCCAACGTCCTGACTTTC. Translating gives CASSLKSSGISSGANVLTF.

The CDR3 reads CASSYWLGGPNEKLFF. In DNA, the CDR3 is TGTGCCAGCAGTTACTGGCTCGGGGGACCTAATGAAAAACTGTTTTTT. J is TRBJ1-4 and V is TRBV6-5, with D maybe TRBD1 (5 bases). The length of the CDR3 is 16 residues. Germline V gene lookup returns CDR1 MNHEY and CDR2 SVGAGI. Trimming removed 1 base at V and 3 bases at J, with 12 bases between.

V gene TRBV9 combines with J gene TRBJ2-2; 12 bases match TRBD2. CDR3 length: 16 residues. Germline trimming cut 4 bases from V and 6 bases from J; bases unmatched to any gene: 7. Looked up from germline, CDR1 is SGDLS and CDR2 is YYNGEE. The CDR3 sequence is CASSISLAGGPGELFF. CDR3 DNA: TGTGCCAGCAGCATCTCACTAGCGGGAGGCCCCGGGGAGCTGTTTTTT.

DNA for the CDR3: TGTGCCTGGAGTGTTAAGGGACAAGGGCTAGAGACCCAGTACTTC. Amino acids: CAWSVKGQGLETQYF. This sequence joins TRBV30 and TRBJ2-5; TRBD1 might be the D (6 bases). From germline, CDR1 is GTSNPN and CDR2 SVGIG (reference sequence). This CDR3 has 15 amino acids. V lost 0 bases and J 4 bases, leaving 15 bases between the germline ends. Using reference TRBV30 and TRBJ2-5 for the parts outside the CDR3, the full variable domain is SQTIHQWPATLVQPVGSPLSLECTVEGTSNPNLYWYRQAAGRGLQLLFYSVGIGQISSEVPQNLSASRPQDRQFILSSKKLLLSDSGFYLCAWSVKGQGLETQYFGPGTRLLVL.

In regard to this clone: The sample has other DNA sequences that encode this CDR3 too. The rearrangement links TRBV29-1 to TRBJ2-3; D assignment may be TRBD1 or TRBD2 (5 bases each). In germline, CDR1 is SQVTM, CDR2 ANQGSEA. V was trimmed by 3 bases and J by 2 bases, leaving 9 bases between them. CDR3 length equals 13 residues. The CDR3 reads CSVDRGLTDTQYF. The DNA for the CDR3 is TGCAGCGTTGATCGGGGCCTCACAGATACGCAGTATTTT.

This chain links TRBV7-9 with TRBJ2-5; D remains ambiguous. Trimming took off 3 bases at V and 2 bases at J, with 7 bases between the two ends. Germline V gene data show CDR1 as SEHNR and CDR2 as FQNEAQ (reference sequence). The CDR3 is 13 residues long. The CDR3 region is CASSFSLQETQYF. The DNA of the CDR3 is TGTGCCAGCAGCTTCTCCCTGCAAGAGACCCAGTACTTC.

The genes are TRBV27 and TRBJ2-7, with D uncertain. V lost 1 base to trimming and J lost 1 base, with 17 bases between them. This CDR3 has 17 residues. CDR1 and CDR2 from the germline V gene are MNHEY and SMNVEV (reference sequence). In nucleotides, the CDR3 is TGTGCCAGCAGTTTATACATCAACAAGGCCGGTTCCTACGAGCAGTACTTC. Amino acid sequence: CASSLYINKAGSYEQYF.

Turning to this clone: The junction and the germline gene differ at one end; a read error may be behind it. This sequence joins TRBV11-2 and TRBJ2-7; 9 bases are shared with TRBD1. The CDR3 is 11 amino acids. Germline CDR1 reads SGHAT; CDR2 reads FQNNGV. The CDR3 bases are TGTGCCAGCAGCTTCGGGACAGGGATGAGCTTC. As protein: CASSFGTGMSF.

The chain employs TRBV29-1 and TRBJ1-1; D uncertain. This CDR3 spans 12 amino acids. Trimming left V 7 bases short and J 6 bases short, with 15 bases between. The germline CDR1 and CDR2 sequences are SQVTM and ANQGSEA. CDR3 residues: CSGRRLAAEAFF. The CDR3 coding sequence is TGCAGCGGGAGACGGTTAGCCGCTGAAGCTTTCTTT.

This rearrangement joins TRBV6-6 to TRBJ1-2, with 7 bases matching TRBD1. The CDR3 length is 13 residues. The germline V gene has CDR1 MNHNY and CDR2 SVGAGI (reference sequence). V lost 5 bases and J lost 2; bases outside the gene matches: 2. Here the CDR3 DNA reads TGTGCCAGCAGTGCACAGGGGAACTATGGCTACACCTTC. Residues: CASSAQGNYGYTF.

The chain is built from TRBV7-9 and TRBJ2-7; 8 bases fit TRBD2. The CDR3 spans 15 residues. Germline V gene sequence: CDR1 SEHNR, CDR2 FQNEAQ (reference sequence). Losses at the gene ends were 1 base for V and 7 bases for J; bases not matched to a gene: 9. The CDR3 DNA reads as TGTGCCAGCAGCTTAGAGCCAGGACTAGCACGAGAGCAGTACTTC. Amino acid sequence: CASSLEPGLAREQYF.

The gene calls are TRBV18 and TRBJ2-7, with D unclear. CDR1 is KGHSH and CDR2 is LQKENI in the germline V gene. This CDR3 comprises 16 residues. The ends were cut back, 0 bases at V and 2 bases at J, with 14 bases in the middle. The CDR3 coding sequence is TGTGCCAGCTCACCACCCAACCAGGCCTACCCCTACGAGCAGTACTTC. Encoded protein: CASSPPNQAYPYEQYF.

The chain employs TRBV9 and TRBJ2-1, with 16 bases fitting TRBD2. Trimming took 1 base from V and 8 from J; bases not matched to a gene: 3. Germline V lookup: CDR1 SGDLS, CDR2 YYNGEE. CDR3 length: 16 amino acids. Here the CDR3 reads CASSVRGLAGGDEQFF. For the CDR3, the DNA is TGTGCCAGCAGCGTAAGGGGACTAGCGGGAGGGGATGAGCAGTTCTTC.

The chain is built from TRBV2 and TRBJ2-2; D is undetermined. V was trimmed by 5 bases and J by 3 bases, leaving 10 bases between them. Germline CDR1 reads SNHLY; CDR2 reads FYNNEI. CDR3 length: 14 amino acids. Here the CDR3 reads CASSSFRDTGELFF. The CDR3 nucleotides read TGTGCCAGCAGTTCCTTTCGAGACACCGGGGAGCTGTTTTTT.